Below are 8 T cell receptor beta chains sequenced from a single sample in a study of graft-versus-host responses after intestinal transplantation. Assay used: immunoSEQ multiplex PCR; TCRdb lists only in-frame clones, some missing. The top ten hold approximately 10% of the sample, which has fewer than 30,000 clones, nearly 90% seen once. Here the sequenced sample was PBMCs, taken around 62 weeks after intestinal transplantation. These receptors were collected from a human patient who received an intestinal transplant, so some T cells may come from the graft donor.

The chain combines TRBV6-6 with TRBJ1-1, with D perhaps matching TRBD1 (6 bases). CDR3 length: 13 residues. V gave up 5 bases and J gave up 4 bases, with 11 bases separating them. CDR1 and CDR2 (germline): MNHNY, SVGAGI (reference sequence). CDR3 DNA: TGTGCCAGCAGTATCACAGGGCTCACTGAAGCTTTCTTT. The encoded protein is CASSITGLTEAFF.

The CDR3 here is CASSPHGREQYF. CDR3 nucleotide sequence: TGTGCCAGCAGCCCTCACGGGCGGGAGCAGTACTTC. V gene TRBV5-6 combines with J gene TRBJ2-7; D ambiguous. Germline CDR1 SGHDT, CDR2 YYEEEE. CDR3 size: 12 residues. Trimming shortened V by 4 bases and J by 7 bases, and 12 bases separated the two germline ends.

This clone was found a few times. The chain links TRBV11-2 to TRBJ1-1, with D uncertain. The germline gives CDR1 SGHAT, CDR2 FQNNGV. The CDR3 runs to 14 residues. Trimming shortened V by 2 bases and J by 0 bases, and 7 bases separated the two germline ends. The CDR3: CASSLTDMNTEAFF. The CDR3 DNA reads TGTGCCAGCAGCTTAACAGACATGAACACTGAAGCTTTCTTT.

The CDR3 region has the DNA TGTGCCAGTAGTATAGAAGGCGGAGTATACAATGAGCAGTTCTTC. Amino acids: CASSIEGGVYNEQFF. The chain joins TRBV19 to TRBJ2-1; D ambiguous. V was shortened by 0 bases and J by 4 bases, with 10 bases between the two germline ends. Germline assignment: CDR1 LNHDA and CDR2 SQIVND (reference sequence). The CDR3 has 15 residues.

The genes are TRBV4-1 and TRBJ1-2; 8 nucleotides agree with TRBD1. This CDR3 has 13 residues. With 5 bases clipped from V and 2 bases from J, the junction kept 1 base outside the gene matches. Per germline, CDR1 MGHRA and CDR2 YSYEKL. Here the CDR3 reads CASSNRGNYGYTF. The CDR3 DNA sequence: TGCGCCAGCAGCAACAGGGGGAACTATGGCTACACCTTC.

This clone appeared once. CDR3 bases: TGCGCCAGCAGCTATGACCTGAACACTGAAGCTTTCTTT. This translates into CASSYDLNTEAFF. The chain has TRBV5-1 and TRBJ1-1, with D hard to call. V lost 3 bases, J lost 0 bases, and 6 bases lay in between. In germline, CDR1 is SGHRS, CDR2 YFSETQ. This CDR3 is built from 13 residues.

The chain carries TRBV7-9 and TRBJ1-1; the D is unclear. The CDR3 spans 17 residues. Trimming cost V 5 bases and J 1 base, with 20 bases left between them. Germline V lookup: CDR1 SEHNR, CDR2 FQNEAQ (reference sequence). CDR3 residues: CASSPPPGARPNTEAFF. The CDR3 DNA reads as TGTGCCAGCAGCCCCCCCCCGGGAGCACGACCGAACACTGAAGCTTTCTTT.

This clone appeared a single time. V and J are TRBV7-3 and TRBJ2-3; D is unresolved. Germline assignment: CDR1 SGHTA and CDR2 FQGTGA. The ends were cut back, 6 bases at V and 3 bases at J, with 16 bases in the middle. The CDR3 consists of 15 residues. The CDR3 sequence is CASSRLGGGTDTQYF. CDR3 sequence (DNA): TGTGCCAGCAGTCGGCTTGGTGGCGGAACAGATACGCAGTATTTT.